The sequence of this T cell receptor beta chain was determined in a study of T cells expressing NK-cell markers. TCRdb reprocessed the 5' RACE reads, with one entry per CDR3 protein and no DNA. With hundreds of thousands of distinct CDR3 sequences in the sample, the ten largest clones hold around 4.2%. The CDR3 loop spans 14 amino acids. Germline V gene data show CDR1 as SGDLS and CDR2 as YYNGEE. The sequenced sample was blood T cells: a sorted CD56 or NKG2C T cell subset, CD4+ or CD8+ T cells, or bulk PBMC T cells (not recorded which). This sequence was found in a woman aged 18 to 75 in good health. The chain couples TRBV9 to TRBJ2-5; TCRdb returns TRBD1, unconfirmable since there is no DNA. The CDR3 is CASSAVPSGETQYF.